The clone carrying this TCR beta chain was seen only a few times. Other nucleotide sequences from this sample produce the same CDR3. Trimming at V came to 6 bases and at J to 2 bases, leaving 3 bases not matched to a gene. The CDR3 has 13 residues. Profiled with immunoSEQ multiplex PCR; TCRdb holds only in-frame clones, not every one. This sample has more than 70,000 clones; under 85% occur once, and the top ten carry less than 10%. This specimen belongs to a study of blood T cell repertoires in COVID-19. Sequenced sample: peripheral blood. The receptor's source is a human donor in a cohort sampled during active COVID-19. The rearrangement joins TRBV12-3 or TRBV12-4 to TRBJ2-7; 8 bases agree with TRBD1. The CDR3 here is CASSRTGPYEQYF. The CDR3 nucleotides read TGTGCCAGCAGCCGGACAGGGCCCTACGAGCAGTACTTC.